Sequencing of this T cell receptor beta chain was carried out in a study of cytomegalovirus exposure and HLA in healthy donors. The PCR was carried out with 60 Vbeta primers and 13 Jbeta primers. The method was immunoSEQ multiplex PCR; TCRdb's version includes in-frame clones alone and lacks a portion of them. The sample lists roughly 250,000 clones, 75% to 85% occurring once. V shed 5 bases, J shed 9 bases, and the junction held 12 bases outside the gene matches. The CDR3 has 16 residues. Germline V gene lookup returns CDR1 LNHDA and CDR2 SQIVND (reference sequence). The source is a girl aged 2 to 10 in good health and CMV-seronegative. The specimen sequenced was PBMCs. The rearrangement links TRBV19 to TRBJ2-1; 11 bases agree with TRBD2. The CDR3 is CASSLSSGGYRGEQFF. As DNA, the CDR3 is TGTGCCAGTAGTCTTTCTAGCGGGGGGTATAGGGGTGAGCAGTTCTTC.